Shown below are 27 T cell receptor beta chains from a single sample sequenced in a study of cytomegalovirus exposure and HLA in healthy donors. The PCR made use of 60 Vbeta and 13 Jbeta primers. Here immunoSEQ multiplex PCR was the method, and the copy in TCRdb shows in-frame clones only, minus some. The top ten hold 3.7% of the sample, which has 180,000 or so clones, about three quarters seen once. Input material: PBMCs. All receptors come from a woman in her sixties in good health and CMV-seropositive.

The V and J genes are TRBV19 and TRBJ1-4, with 10 bases identical to TRBD1. J lost 1 base, V lost 10 bases, and 6 bases had no gene match. The CDR3 totals 15 residues. Germline lookup yields CDR1 LNHDA and CDR2 SQIVND (reference sequence). As DNA, the CDR3 is TGTGCCACCACGGACAGGGGGGGAACTAATGAAAAACTGTTTTTT. Its translation: CATTDRGGTNEKLFF.

The chain couples TRBV5-1 to TRBJ2-7; 8 positions agree with TRBD1. This CDR3 is 13 amino acids long. Per the germline V gene, CDR1 is SGHRS and CDR2 is YFSETQ. With V trimmed by 4 bases and J by 6 bases, 6 bases remained unmatched. DNA for the CDR3: TGCGCCAGCAGCCCAGGACAGGGAGGCGAGCAGTACTTC. Residues: CASSPGQGGEQYF. Together with reference TRBV5-1 and TRBJ2-7, the CDR3 gives the full variable domain: KAGVTQTPRYLIKTRGQQVTLSCSPISGHRSVSWYQQTPGQGLQFLFEYFSETQRNKGNFPGRFSGRQFSNSRSEMNVSTLELGDSALYLCASSPGQGGEQYFGPGTRLTVT.

The V gene is TRBV9, the J gene TRBJ1-1; D is possibly TRBD1 (6 bases). There are 13 residues in the CDR3. CDR1 is SGDLS, CDR2 YYNGEE, per germline. V lost 0 bases, J lost 7 bases, and 10 bases lay in between. The CDR3 DNA follows: TGTGCCAGCAGCGTAGGGGAACAGGGTGAAGCTTTCTTT. Its translation is CASSVGEQGEAFF.

The chain carries TRBV27 and TRBJ2-1; 7 nucleotides align to TRBD2. Germline trimming cut 5 bases from V and 10 bases from J; bases unmatched to any gene: 11. Germline V CDR1 and CDR2: MNHEY, SMNVEV (reference sequence). CDR3 length equals 14 residues. For the CDR3, the DNA is TGTGCCAGCAGTCCCACTACTAGCGCAGTAGAGCAGTTCTTC. Translating it yields CASSPTTSAVEQFF.

This clone came up once. The genes are TRBV18 and TRBJ2-2; weak D call: TRBD1 (6 bases). Trimming stripped 5 bases from V and 0 bases from J, with 16 bases between. CDR3 size: 17 residues. Germline-derived CDR1 and CDR2 are KGHSH and LQKENI. This CDR3 reads CASSSVQGSANTGELFF. CDR3 in DNA: TGTGCCAGCTCATCAGTACAGGGATCCGCGAACACCGGGGAGCTGTTTTTT.

The V call is TRBV7-3, the J call TRBJ2-3, with 8 bases lining up with TRBD1. CDR1 is SGHTA and CDR2 is FQGTGA in the germline V gene. The CDR3 loop spans 15 amino acids. J gave up 4 bases and V 5 bases, and 8 bases lay outside the gene matches. The CDR3 sequence: CASSPPTGAADTQYF. The CDR3 DNA reads as TGTGCCAGCAGCCCCCCGACAGGGGCCGCAGATACGCAGTATTTT.

The rearrangement joins TRBV6-4 to TRBJ2-1; the D gene is possibly TRBD2 (5 bases). The V and J ends lost 0 bases and 2 bases respectively, with 8 bases between them. Germline V gene data show CDR1 as MRHNA and CDR2 as SNTAGT. This CDR3 comprises 15 residues. The CDR3 sequence: CASSDSRRAYNEQFF. As DNA, the CDR3 is TGTGCCAGCAGTGACTCCAGGCGGGCCTACAATGAGCAGTTCTTC.

The V gene is TRBV7-2, the J gene TRBJ2-3; TRBD1 aligns across 10 bases. CDR3 length equals 18 residues. V dropped 5 bases and J dropped 2; count of bases not matched to a gene: 13. Germline V gives CDR1 SGHTA, CDR2 FQGNSA. The CDR3 nucleotides read TGTGCCAGCAGCCCGAGGCGACAGGGGGCTTTCAACACAGATACGCAGTATTTT. This codes for CASSPRRQGAFNTDTQYF.

This chain joins TRBV7-2 and TRBJ1-6, with no clear D. With 2 bases removed from V and 9 bases from J, the gap between germline ends came to 20 bases. Germline V gives CDR1 SGHTA, CDR2 FQGNSA. This CDR3 has 17 residues. For the CDR3, the DNA is TGTGCCAGCAGCTTATGGCCTCGGGGTACCTCGGCTTCACCCCTCCACTTT. The encoded protein is CASSLWPRGTSASPLHF. Based on the CDR3 plus reference TRBV7-2 and TRBJ1-6, the full variable domain is GAGVSQSPSNKVTEKGKDVELRCDPISGHTALYWYRQSLGQGLEFLIYFQGNSAPDKSGLPSDRFSAERTGGSVSTLTIQRTQQEDSAVYLCASSLWPRGTSASPLHFGNGTRLTVT.

This chain links TRBV19 with TRBJ2-1; 9 bases are shared with TRBD1. Germline CDR1 is LNHDA and CDR2 is SQIVND (reference sequence). J lost 4 bases, V lost 7 bases, and 5 bases had no gene match. The CDR3 loop spans 14 amino acids. CDR3 amino acids: CASNRDREYNEQFF. CDR3 DNA sequence: TGTGCCAGTAACCGGGACAGGGAATACAATGAGCAGTTCTTC.

A few counts support this clone. CDR3: CASSLRLAGRGEQYF. The CDR3 nucleotides are TGTGCCAGCAGCCTTAGACTAGCGGGAAGGGGCGAGCAGTACTTC. The J gene is TRBJ2-7, the V gene TRBV7-2; the match to TRBD2 covers 11 bases. Germline V gene data show CDR1 as SGHTA and CDR2 as FQGNSA. The CDR3 spans 15 residues. With 5 bases clipped from V and 6 bases from J, the junction kept 9 bases outside the gene matches.

Details on this clone: One junction end does not reproduce the germline sequence, and a read error may be involved. The rearrangement joins TRBV30 to TRBJ2-4; weak D call: TRBD1 (5 bases). The V gene's germline CDR1 is GTSNPN and CDR2 SVGIG (reference sequence). The CDR3 length is 12 residues. CDR3 residues: CAWTGAENSQYF. CDR3 nucleotides: TGTGCCTGGACTGGGGCTGAAAACAGTCAGTACTTC.

The rearrangement links TRBV19 to TRBJ1-5; D call uncertain. The ends were cut back, 4 bases at V and 1 base at J, with 14 bases in the middle. This CDR3 has 16 residues. Looked up from germline, CDR1 is LNHDA and CDR2 is SQIVND (reference sequence). The DNA of the CDR3 is TGTGCCAGTAGTAAGAGGACTCTTGGGAGCAATCAGCCCCAGCATTTT. Its translation is CASSKRTLGSNQPQHF.

This clone was observed once. V usage is TRBV27 and J usage is TRBJ2-2, with D uncertain. Germline-derived CDR1 and CDR2 are MNHEY and SMNVEV (reference sequence). CDR3 length: 12 amino acids. V was trimmed by 2 bases and J by 7 bases, leaving 5 bases between them. The CDR3 bases are TGTGCCAGCAGTTTAGCAGGCGGGGAGCTGTTTTTT. The encoded protein is CASSLAGGELFF.

As for this clone: An end of the junction does not agree with germline; a read error may underlie this. The chain uses TRBV7-9 and TRBJ2-7; 10 bases line up with TRBD1. Germline V gene data show CDR1 as SEHNR and CDR2 as FQNEAQ (reference sequence). The CDR3 sequence is 15 residues long. CDR3 coding DNA: TGTTCCAGCAGCAAAGGGGGGACAGGGGCACTCGAGCAGTACTTC. Translation: CSSSKGGTGALEQYF.

The V and J genes are TRBV28 and TRBJ2-2, with 11 bases fitting TRBD1. This CDR3 comprises 14 residues. Germline V gene data show CDR1 as MDHEN and CDR2 as SYDVKM. V lost 5 bases and J lost 6; bases outside the gene matches: 2. The CDR3 region is CASSQGQGAGELFF. Here the CDR3 DNA reads TGTGCCAGCAGTCAGGGACAGGGGGCCGGGGAGCTGTTTTTT.

J is TRBJ1-2 and V is TRBV10-1, with D tentatively TRBD1 (5 bases). This CDR3 has 15 amino acids. Trimming took 2 bases from V and 2 from J, leaving 12 bases between them. Germline CDR1 reads WNHNN; CDR2 reads SYGVQD (reference sequence). The CDR3: CASSEAVGPNYGYTF. CDR3 nucleotides: TGCGCCAGCAGTGAGGCAGTGGGGCCGAACTATGGCTACACCTTC.

This clone appeared a few times. V gene TRBV11-2 combines with J gene TRBJ2-7; 7 nucleotides align to TRBD1. The V gene's germline CDR1 is SGHAT and CDR2 FQNNGV. Trimming removed 2 bases from V and 0 bases from J; junction bases left unmatched: 4. The CDR3 totals 15 residues. The CDR3 DNA reads TGTGCCAGCAGCTTAACCCGGGACAGCTCCTACGAGCAGTACTTC. Its protein is CASSLTRDSSYEQYF.

The rearrangement joins TRBV4-3 to TRBJ2-1; 12 nucleotides agree with TRBD2. With V trimmed by 2 bases and J by 3 bases, 5 bases remained unmatched. CDR1 and CDR2 (germline): LGHNA, YSLEER. CDR3 length equals 17 residues. CDR3 amino acids: CASSQLLAGGYYNEQFF. The CDR3 DNA follows: TGCGCCAGCAGCCAATTACTAGCGGGGGGCTACTACAATGAGCAGTTCTTC.

The rearrangement links TRBV5-4 to TRBJ2-7; D is unresolved. The V gene lost 4 bases and the J gene lost 0 bases, with 11 bases spanning the gap. There are 14 residues in the CDR3. Germline assignment: CDR1 SGHNT and CDR2 YYREEE (reference sequence). In nucleotides, the CDR3 is TGTGCCAGCAGCAGAGACACTTTCTCCTACGAGCAGTACTTC. Protein product: CASSRDTFSYEQYF.

This clone was counted between two and nine times. The CDR3 loop is CASSRGSGADTQYF. DNA for the CDR3: TGTGCCAGCTCCAGAGGGTCGGGGGCAGATACGCAGTATTTT. J is TRBJ2-3 and V is TRBV9, with D tentatively TRBD2 (6 bases). This CDR3 is 14 amino acids long. Per germline, CDR1 SGDLS and CDR2 YYNGEE. V was trimmed by 7 bases and J by 4 bases, leaving 16 bases between them. Full variable domain (remainder filled in from reference TRBV9 and TRBJ2-3): DSGVTQTPKHLITATGQRVTLRCSPRSGDLSVYWYQQSLDQGLQFLIQYYNGEERAKGNILERFSAQQFPDLHSELNLSSLELGDSALYFCASSRGSGADTQYFGPGTRLTVL.

The chain recombines TRBV15 with TRBJ2-1; 11 nucleotides line up with TRBD2. CDR3 length: 17 amino acids. J gave up 5 bases and V 1 base, and 7 bases lay outside the gene matches. Germline V gives CDR1 LNHNV, CDR2 YYDKDF (reference sequence). CDR3 in amino acids: CATSRGYETSGNNEQFF. The CDR3 region has the DNA TGTGCCACCAGCAGAGGGTATGAGACTAGCGGGAACAATGAGCAGTTCTTC.

This clone was observed a few times. The rearrangement uses TRBV5-6 and TRBJ1-1, with 7 positions matching TRBD1. The CDR3 is made up of 15 amino acids. From germline, CDR1 is SGHDT and CDR2 YYEEEE. Unmatched junction bases numbered 4, after V lost 2 bases and J lost 0 bases. Written as DNA, the CDR3 is TGTGCCAGCAGCTTCACCGGGACAGTGAACACTGAAGCTTTCTTT. This translates into CASSFTGTVNTEAFF.

This chain joins TRBV29-1 and TRBJ2-3, with 7 bases matching TRBD1. This CDR3 has 14 residues. The germline gives CDR1 SQVTM, CDR2 ANQGSEA. The junction had 5 bases not matched to a gene; V was cut back by 2 bases and J by 3 bases. CDR3 loop: CSVEQGVGTDTQYF. In DNA form, the CDR3 reads TGCAGCGTTGAACAGGGGGTAGGGACAGATACGCAGTATTTT.

V gene TRBV27 combines with J gene TRBJ2-3; no reliable D call. CDR3 length: 12 residues. Germline lookup yields CDR1 MNHEY and CDR2 SMNVEV (reference sequence). Deletions cut 6 bases from V and 5 bases from J, with 9 bases between. The CDR3 sequence is CASSNGGDTQYF. The CDR3 nucleotides read TGTGCCAGCAGCAACGGTGGAGATACGCAGTATTTT.

The sample holds a few counts of this clone. The chain links TRBV6-6 to TRBJ2-5; 12 bases fit TRBD1. Germline assignment: CDR1 MNHNY and CDR2 SVGAGI (reference sequence). The V and J ends lost 5 bases and 4 bases, in that order; junction bases with no gene match: 5. The CDR3 extends over 15 amino acids. The CDR3 protein is CASSRRDRGRETQYF. For the CDR3, the DNA is TGTGCCAGCAGTCGCCGGGACAGGGGGCGAGAGACCCAGTACTTC.

The J gene is TRBJ2-2, the V gene TRBV7-3; 7 nucleotides align to TRBD1. The CDR3 consists of 16 residues. J was trimmed by 3 bases and V by 3 bases; bases with no gene match: 7. CDR1 and CDR2 (germline): SGHTA, FQGTGA. The DNA of the CDR3 is TGTGCCAGCAGCTTCACGACAGGGTTCGACACCGGGGAGCTGTTTTTT. Its translation: CASSFTTGFDTGELFF.